The clone carrying this TCR beta chain is large by share. The antigen is not known. Time point noted: first of two post-therapy site-matched biopsies around 2 months apart. The sample comes from a study of T cells in tumors after PD-1 blockade. Between the trimmed V and J ends, which lost 2 bases and 9 bases, there was a span of 8 bases. CDR1 is SGHDN, CDR2 FVKESK, per germline. The CDR3 runs to 12 residues. Study observations and caveats: Approximately 43% of tumor TCR clonotypes were also found in blood.

The repertoire was sequenced with immunoSEQ multiplex PCR; TCRdb's copy has only in-frame clones and lacks some. The profile shows 2,500 or so clones, around 70% of them singletons. The rearrangement joins TRBV14 to TRBJ2-1; a weak D match, TRBD1 (6 bases). The material was tumor tissue, obtained after anti-PD-1 treatment. The origin of this receptor is a human donor with basal cell carcinoma. CDR3 residues: CASSQRGSEQFF. The CDR3 DNA is TGTGCCAGCAGCCAAAGGGGGAGTGAGCAGTTCTTC.